This T cell receptor (beta chain) appears in the sequencing data of a study of Ad26.COV2.S vaccination and SARS-CoV-2 variants. Across the whole study: Each vaccinee took Ad26.COV2.S intramuscularly, once or twice 56 days apart.

Trimming took off 3 bases at V and 0 bases at J, with 5 bases between the two ends. Germline V lookup: CDR1 KGHSH, CDR2 LQKENI. The CDR3 totals 13 residues. General study points: Total responses of T cells may have been underestimated by the analyses of TCR breadth and depth. Placebo recipients had lower spike-specific TCR breadth than vaccine recipients.

The treatment: 15 to 20 received Ad26.COV2.S at low or high dose, single or two shots; several received placebo; per-sample allocation not given. After the first vaccine or placebo injection, samples were drawn on day 63. In Boston, the donor was an adult between 18-55 years of age. Comment on this clone: Its antigen is as yet unknown.

The protocol was immunoSEQ multiplex PCR, while the TCRdb copy is restricted to in-frame clones and leaves out a portion. This sample has about 460,000 clones, with 89% found just once. The starting material was peripheral blood, obtained in a trial of Ad26.COV2.S vaccine versus placebo. The receptor's source is a person aged 18 to 59 who received the Ad26.COV2.S COVID-19 vaccine or a placebo. V and J are TRBV18 and TRBJ2-5; the D is unclear. The CDR3 loop is CASSPNYQETQYF. DNA for the CDR3: TGTGCCAGCTCACCTAACTACCAAGAGACCCAGTACTTC.